The following is a T cell receptor (beta chain) sequence with its context. Its antigen remains unidentified. The CDR3 spans 13 residues. In germline, CDR1 is GTSNPN, CDR2 SVGIG (reference sequence). The V end was cut by 0 bases, the J end by 5 bases, with 10 bases between. This sample stems from a study of cytomegalovirus exposure and HLA in healthy donors. Overall study findings and caveats: TRBV6-2, TRBV6-3 and some other V segments were excluded as indistinguishable.

PCR amplification relied on 60 Vbeta primers (plus 13 Jbeta primers). The repertoire was sequenced with immunoSEQ multiplex PCR; TCRdb's copy has only in-frame clones and lacks some. This table holds 110,000 or so clones, over 75% found once. J is TRBJ1-2 and V is TRBV30; D call uncertain. The sequenced material came from PBMCs. The TCR originated in a man aged 40-55 years in good health and CMV-seronegative. CDR3 sequence (DNA): TGTGCCTGGAGTGTATCTCCCGTATATGGCTACACCTTC. This translates into CAWSVSPVYGYTF.